Listed here are 8 T cell receptor beta chains from one sample, sequenced in a study of T cells in women clearing cervical HPV infection. Sequenced by immunoSEQ multiplex PCR; TCRdb stores in-frame clones only, minus some. In total, the table holds 20,000 to 25,000 clones. Sequencing was carried out using blood buffy coat. These receptors were collected from a woman between 18 and 75 years old with a cervical HPV16 infection that either progressed to CIN3+ or cleared (not recorded which).

To note about this clone: Read coverage stops 3 residues before the CDR3 terminus; the germline J gene supplies the remainder. This chain links TRBV20-1 with TRBJ2-3; 7 nucleotides agree with TRBD2. V gave up 3 bases and J gave up 2 bases; unmatched junction bases: 5. Germline V gene sequence: CDR1 DFQATT, CDR2 SNEGSKA (reference sequence). The CDR3 length is 14 residues. The CDR3 bases that were read are TGCAGTGCTAGTCCTAGCGGAAACACAGATACG. It specifies CSASPSGNTDT. The full CDR3 protein is CSASPSGNTDTQYF.

As to this clone: The read gets to within 3 residues of the CDR3 end, and the germline J gene fills in the rest. The V and J genes are TRBV2 and TRBJ2-4; 8 bases are a match to TRBD1. The CDR3 runs to 16 residues. Germline CDR1 SNHLY, CDR2 FYNNEI. The part of the CDR3 DNA that was read is TGTGCCAGCAGTGCAGACAGGGGATTAGGGACGGGAATT. Translated: CASSADRGLGTGI. The whole CDR3 is CASSADRGLGTGIQYF.

The CDR3 protein is CASSFDRTDPQHF. The covered CDR3 bases are TGTGCCAGCAGCTTTGACAGAACAGATCCC. The V and J genes are TRBV7-3 and TRBJ1-5; D is perhaps TRBD1 (5 bases). The missing CDR3 end, 3 residues past where the read stops, is filled in from the germline J gene. This CDR3 contains 13 residues. Germline loops: CDR1 SGHTA, CDR2 FQGTGA.

Remarks on this clone: The read ends 3 residues early relative to the CDR3; the germline J gene fills the gap. The chain employs TRBV5-6 and TRBJ1-2, with unresolved D. The germline V gene encodes CDR1 SGHDT and CDR2 YYEEEE. Deletions cut 0 bases from V and 4 bases from J, with 10 bases between. The CDR3 sequence is 14 residues long. The CDR3 protein is CASSLGAVSYGYTF. The DNA read from the CDR3 is TGTGCCAGCAGCTTGGGGGCAGTCTCCTATGGC.

A note on this clone: The read ends 3 residues shy of where the CDR3 ends; the end is completed using the germline J gene. V is TRBV10-2 and J is TRBJ2-7; maybe TRBD1 (5 bases). Germline CDR1 WSHSY, CDR2 SAAADI. The V end was cut by 2 bases, the J end by 0 bases, with 11 bases between. The length of the CDR3 is 15 residues. The CDR3: CASSEAQGFSYEQYF. The CDR3 DNA, read in part, is TGCGCCAGCAGTGAGGCGCAGGGCTTCTCCTACGAG.

About this clone: The read stops 3 residues short of the end of the CDR3; the missing end is completed from the germline J gene. The chain uses TRBV19 and TRBJ1-1; D unclear. The length of the CDR3 is 14 residues. The V end was cut by 4 bases, the J end by 2 bases, with 11 bases between. Looked up from germline, CDR1 is LNHDA and CDR2 is SQIVND (reference sequence). The part of the CDR3 DNA that was read is TGTGCCAGTAGTACAAAGAAGGTTAACACTGAA. Encoded protein: CASSTKKVNTE. The entire CDR3 sequence reads CASSTKKVNTEAFF.

Details on this clone: The read terminates 3 residues ahead of where the CDR3 ends, so the germline J gene completes it. This rearrangement joins TRBV20-1 to TRBJ1-3; the D is unclear. Deletions cut 0 bases from V and 0 bases from J, with 9 bases between. The CDR3 has 15 residues. From germline, CDR1 is DFQATT and CDR2 SNEGSKA (reference sequence). CDR3: CSARDFSSSGNTIYF. The part of the CDR3 DNA that was read is TGCAGTGCTAGAGATTTTAGTAGCTCTGGAAACACC.

Concerning this clone itself: The sequence runs out 3 residues before the end of the CDR3; the remainder is reconstructed from the germline J gene. This chain uses TRBV6-1 with TRBJ1-1; D gene ambiguous. In germline, CDR1 is MNHNS, CDR2 SASEGT. The CDR3 consists of 13 residues. The chain's CDR3 is CASSVSGSDTAFF. The CDR3 DNA, read in part, is TGTGCCAGCAGTGTATCCGGGTCAGATACG.